Detailed here is one T cell receptor beta chain. Antigen specificity is unknown. This record belongs to a study of vaccination and CD4 T cells after COVID-19. Study in general: Researchers treated cells with overlapping spike peptides taken from SARS-CoV-2, HCoV-NL63, HCoV-OC43 and HCoV-229E. Cultures acting as controls obtained a CEFX pool, an HIV-1 Nef pool, or no peptide.

At the Johns Hopkins FTIC core, DNA taken from cultured CD4+ T cells was sequenced by way of the Oncomine TCR Beta short-read assay. TCRdb redid the calling of the PCR reads with MiXCR, one entry per CDR3 protein. The data contain about 28,000 distinct CDR3 sequences, about two thirds of them singletons. The CDR3 covers 18 residues. The V gene lost 0 bases and the J gene lost 2 bases, with 20 bases spanning the gap. Per the germline V gene, CDR1 is LNHNV and CDR2 is YYDKDF (reference sequence). As to treatment: roughly 10-day PBMC culture with coronavirus spike peptide pools or control peptides (ViraFEST assay).

This sample comprised CD4+ T cells from blood, cultured in vitro, obtained after SARS-CoV-2 vaccination. The J gene is TRBJ2-7, the V gene TRBV15, with D possibly matching TRBD1 (5 bases). The receptor was derived from a human donor who received a COVID-19 vaccine. The DNA for the CDR3 is TGTGCCACCAGCAGAGATAAATATGGGGCAGTCCGGGCCTACGAGCAGTACTTC. Translation gives CATSRDKYGAVRAYEQYF.